A selection of T cell receptor beta chains follows, all from one sample in a study of beta chain features in type 1 diabetes. Profiled with immunoSEQ multiplex PCR; TCRdb holds only in-frame clones, not every one. Here the sample spans 150,000 to 200,000 clones, roughly 60% being singletons. The sample taken for sequencing was naive CD4+ T cells from blood. Receptor source: a man aged 25 to 45 with type 1 diabetes. Each CDR3 is given with its conserved first and last residue. The D gene is left open where the match is weak. Where a row states a size, it is once, few, many or the class of an expanded clone; other rows omit it.

J | size | D | V | CDR3 | DNA
TRBJ2-5 | - | TRBD1 | TRBV9 | CASSVGQGQETQYF | TGTGCCAGCAGCGTAGGACAGGGTCAAGAGACCCAGTACTTC
TRBJ2-5 | - | - | TRBV20-1 | CSAAVQETQYF | TGCAGTGCTGCTGTCCAAGAGACCCAGTACTTC
TRBJ2-1 | few | TRBD2 | TRBV15 | CATSRDGGGSYNEQFF | TGTGCCACCAGCAGAGATGGCGGGGGCTCCTACAATGAGCAGTTCTTC
TRBJ2-5 | few | - | TRBV4-2 | CASSPGASQETQYF | TGTGCCAGCAGCCCGGGAGCCAGCCAAGAGACCCAGTACTTC
TRBJ2-7 | - | - | TRBV27 | CASSLQGMSYEQYF | TGTGCCAGCAGTTTACAGGGTATGTCCTACGAGCAGTACTTC
TRBJ2-5 | few | - | TRBV29-1 | CSVVGREETQYF | TGCAGCGTTGTGGGCAGGGAAGAGACCCAGTACTTC
TRBJ2-1 | - | - | TRBV7-9 | CASSLAEMVNEQFF | TGTGCCAGCAGCTTAGCGGAAATGGTCAATGAGCAGTTCTTC
TRBJ1-1 | - | TRBD1 | TRBV6-5 | CASSGGQENTEAFF | TGTGCCAGCAGTGGGGGACAGGAGAACACTGAAGCTTTCTTT
TRBJ2-2 | few | - | TRBV10-3 | CAISEFKNTGELFF | TGTGCCATCAGTGAGTTTAAGAACACCGGGGAGCTGTTTTTT
TRBJ2-5 | - | - | TRBV18 | CASSPAAARETQYF | TGTGCCAGCTCACCGGCGGCCGCACGGGAGACCCAGTACTTC
TRBJ1-6 | - | - | TRBV28 | CATDPGNSPLHF | TGTGCCACCGATCCGGGGAATTCACCCCTCCACTTT
TRBJ2-7 | - | - | TRBV28 | CASSTNAYEQYF | TGTGCCAGCAGTACCAATGCATACGAGCAGTACTTC
TRBJ2-3 | - | TRBD1 | TRBV28 | CASSLTGVGTGSPDTQYF | TGTGCCAGCAGTTTAACGGGTGTTGGGACAGGGAGCCCAGATACGCAGTATTTT
TRBJ2-3 | - | - | TRBV7-2 | CASSLASSGVAQYF | TGTGCCAGCAGCTTAGCGAGTAGCGGAGTTGCGCAGTATTTT
TRBJ1-2 | - | TRBD1 | TRBV29-1 | CSVERTGSGRGYTF | TGCAGCGTTGAGAGGACAGGGAGCGGACGTGGCTACACCTTC
TRBJ1-2 | - | - | TRBV29-1 | CSVEDLGINYGYTF | TGCAGCGTTGAAGATCTCGGCATTAACTATGGCTACACCTTC
TRBJ1-1 | few | - | TRBV7-2 | CASSFGDGTVAFF | TGTGCCAGCAGCTTTGGAGACGGGACTGTAGCTTTCTTT
TRBJ2-3 | few | - | TRBV7-2 | CASSVYTDTQYF | TGTGCCAGCAGCGTATACACAGATACGCAGTATTTT
TRBJ2-5 | - | - | TRBV5-1 | CASRPGAGSEETQYF | TGCGCCAGCAGGCCAGGGGCAGGCTCCGAAGAGACCCAGTACTTC
TRBJ2-1 | few | TRBD2 | TRBV4-3 | CASSQVAGLVDEQFF | TGCGCCAGCAGCCAAGTAGCGGGGTTAGTTGATGAGCAGTTCTTC
TRBJ1-2 | - | TRBD1 | TRBV29-1 | CSVVPGGAFDGYTF | TGCAGCGTTGTTCCAGGGGGCGCGTTTGATGGCTACACCTTC